This passage covers 26 T cell receptor beta chains from one sample sequenced in a study of human T cells and chemical hapten exposure. Time point in this sample: patch test 2, 6 weeks after DPC sensitization. The sample's treatment: therapeutic diphenylcyclopropenone sensitization with weekly scalp DPC. Each CDR3 protein gets one entry after TCRdb re-called the RACE reads with MiXCR. The sample has about 54,000 distinct CDR3 sequences, about a tenth seen once. The sample was whole blood, taken in connection with sensitization to the hapten diphenylcyclopropenone (DPC). The receptor source for this set is a woman between 45 and 65 years old with alopecia areata. Some clones in this sample may be carry-over from other donors' samples.

This clonotype was counted many times. The CDR3 region has the DNA TGTGCCAGCAGTGGGAACGGGTTTAACACTGAAGCTTTCTTT. It codes for CASSGNGFNTEAFF. The chain employs TRBV12-3 or TRBV12-4 and TRBJ1-1; no clear D gene. CDR3 length: 14 amino acids. Trimming shortened V by 5 bases and J by 2 bases, and 12 bases separated the two germline ends.

This clonotype was counted between two and nine times. The chain is built from TRBV5-5 and TRBJ1-5; no clear D gene. The CDR3 has 14 residues. CDR1 is SGHKS and CDR2 is YYEKEE in the germline V gene (reference sequence). The germline V and J ends were trimmed by 2 bases and 2 bases, with 8 bases remaining between them. CDR3: CASSFVGGNQPQHF. The CDR3 DNA sequence: TGTGCCAGCAGCTTCGTCGGGGGCAATCAGCCCCAGCATTTT. Variable domain in full (rest from reference TRBV5-5 and TRBJ1-5): DAGVTQSPTHLIKTRGQQVTLRCSPISGHKSVSWYQQVLGQGPQFIFQYYEKEERGRGNFPDRFSARQFPNYSSELNVNALLLGDSALYLCASSFVGGNQPQHFGDGTRLSIL.

The chain combines TRBV4-3 with TRBJ2-3, with unresolved D. CDR1 LGHNA and CDR2 YSLEER come from the germline V gene. Trimming removed 0 bases from V and 2 bases from J, with 12 bases in between. This CDR3 contains 16 residues. CDR3: CASSQDAAQLTDTQYF. CDR3 nucleotide sequence: TGCGCCAGCAGCCAAGATGCCGCTCAGCTCACAGATACGCAGTATTTT.

In its sample, this clonotype was seen many times. The rearrangement uses TRBV5-1 and TRBJ2-1, with 11 bases identical to TRBD2. Germline assignment: CDR1 SGHRS and CDR2 YFSETQ. The CDR3 is made up of 18 amino acids. With 3 bases clipped from V and 5 bases from J, the junction kept 13 bases outside the gene matches. This CDR3 reads CASSSWAPSLAGDNEQFF. In nucleotides, the CDR3 is TGCGCCAGCAGCTCATGGGCCCCATCACTAGCGGGGGACAATGAGCAGTTCTTC. Complete variable domain (other parts from reference TRBV5-1 and TRBJ2-1): KAGVTQTPRYLIKTRGQQVTLSCSPISGHRSVSWYQQTPGQGLQFLFEYFSETQRNKGNFPGRFSGRQFSNSRSEMNVSTLELGDSALYLCASSSWAPSLAGDNEQFFGPGTRLTVL.

This chain uses TRBV28 with TRBJ1-1, with D perhaps matching TRBD1 (6 bases). The CDR3 contains 16 residues. V was pared by 5 bases and J by 4 bases, with 20 bases between. The germline CDR1 and CDR2 sequences are MDHEN and SYDVKM. CDR3 in DNA: TGTGCCAGCAGTCCCCACTTGGACAGTTCGGGCACTGAAGCTTTCTTT. It encodes CASSPHLDSSGTEAFF.

V and J are TRBV28 and TRBJ1-5; no reliable D call. The CDR3 is 12 residues long. Looked up from germline, CDR1 is MDHEN and CDR2 is SYDVKM. V lost 8 bases, J lost 10 bases, and 15 bases lay in between. The CDR3 loop is CASQVTQVPQHF. DNA for the CDR3: TGTGCCAGCCAGGTTACCCAGGTCCCCCAGCATTTT.

The chain links TRBV7-9 to TRBJ2-5, with TRBD2 identical over 7 bases. Trimming at V came to 1 base and at J to 4 bases, leaving 12 bases not matched to a gene. Looked up from germline, CDR1 is SEHNR and CDR2 is FQNEAQ (reference sequence). This CDR3 spans 17 amino acids. The CDR3 DNA reads TGTGCCAGCAGCTTAGGGGCCAGCGGGACCCTCCCAGAGACCCAGTACTTC. Protein: CASSLGASGTLPETQYF.

This clonotype was found many times. The chain combines TRBV10-3 with TRBJ2-7; 11 nucleotides match TRBD1. Germline loops: CDR1 ENHRY, CDR2 SYGVKD. Trimming removed 10 bases from V and 3 bases from J; junction bases left unmatched: 5. This CDR3 comprises 13 residues. As DNA, the CDR3 is TGTGCCACCCGAGGGACAGGGGGCTACGAGCAGTACTTC. This codes for CATRGTGGYEQYF.

There are a few counts of this clonotype. The gene calls are TRBV7-9 and TRBJ2-1; 14 bases are a match to TRBD2. With 0 bases clipped from V and 0 bases from J, the junction kept 13 bases outside the gene matches. Germline values: CDR1 SEHNR, CDR2 FQNEAQ (reference sequence). The CDR3 is 22 amino acids. The CDR3 coding sequence is TGTGCCAGCAGCTTAGCCGCAGAATGGACTAGCGGGGGGTGGAGCTCCTACAATGAGCAGTTCTTC. The encoded protein is CASSLAAEWTSGGWSSYNEQFF. The whole variable domain, filled in from reference TRBV7-9 and TRBJ2-1, reads DTGVSQNPRHKITKRGQNVTFRCDPISEHNRLYWYRQTLGQGPEFLTYFQNEAQLEKSRLLSDRFSAERPKGSFSTLEIQRTEQGDSAMYLCASSLAAEWTSGGWSSYNEQFFGPGTRLTVL.

The chain links TRBV11-3 to TRBJ2-3, with a tentative D call TRBD1 (6 bases). Germline lookup yields CDR1 SGHNT and CDR2 YENEEA. The CDR3 loop spans 16 amino acids. Trimming took off 4 bases at V and 4 bases at J, with 18 bases between the two ends. The CDR3: CASSSGLGQSSDTQYF. CDR3 nucleotides: TGTGCCAGCAGCTCCGGGCTAGGACAGAGTTCAGATACGCAGTATTTT.

This clonotype was observed a few times. V and J are TRBV18 and TRBJ1-3; 9 nucleotides align to TRBD1. The CDR3 extends over 16 amino acids. Germline trimming cut 5 bases from V and 0 bases from J; bases unmatched to any gene: 5. The germline CDR1 and CDR2 sequences are KGHSH and LQKENI. The CDR3 reads CASSEQGARSGNTIYF. CDR3 in DNA: TGTGCCAGCTCAGAACAGGGGGCCCGCTCTGGAAACACCATATATTTT. The whole variable domain, remainder taken from reference TRBV18 and TRBJ1-3, is NAGVMQNPRHLVRRRGQEARLRCSPMKGHSHVYWYRQLPEEGLKFMVYLQKENIIDESGMPKERFSAEFPKEGPSILRIQQVVRGDSAAYFCASSEQGARSGNTIYFGEGSWLTVV.

CDR3 residues: CASSQAGAEQFF. Here the CDR3 DNA reads TGTGCCAGCAGCCAGGCAGGGGCCGAGCAGTTCTTC. V and J are TRBV6-5 and TRBJ2-1; maybe TRBD1 (6 bases). The CDR3 covers 12 residues. Per germline, CDR1 MNHEY and CDR2 SVGAGI. V lost 6 bases to trimming and J lost 10 bases, with 13 bases between them.

This clonotype was detected ten times or more. This chain joins TRBV5-1 and TRBJ2-5; D uncertain. The germline CDR1 and CDR2 sequences are SGHRS and YFSETQ. The CDR3 runs 13 residues. Trimming removed 4 bases at V and 2 bases at J, with 9 bases between. The CDR3 bases are TGCGCCAGCAGCCTCGGATCACAAGAGACCCAGTACTTC. Protein sequence: CASSLGSQETQYF.

This clonotype was observed a handful of times. This chain links TRBV20-1 with TRBJ2-1, with D possibly TRBD2 on 5 matching bases. Germline V lookup: CDR1 DFQATT, CDR2 SNEGSKA (reference sequence). The CDR3 is 16 amino acids. With 5 bases removed from V and 0 bases from J, the gap between germline ends came to 17 bases. This CDR3 reads CSAQRVTGSSYNEQFF. DNA for the CDR3: TGCAGTGCTCAAAGGGTAACGGGAAGCTCCTACAATGAGCAGTTCTTC.

This clonotype was seen more than once but under ten times. The chain couples TRBV28 to TRBJ1-5, with TRBD1 as a possible D gene (5 bases). With 5 bases removed from V and 0 bases from J, the gap between germline ends came to 14 bases. This CDR3 region has 16 residues. The germline CDR1 and CDR2 sequences are MDHEN and SYDVKM. CDR3 loop: CASSNPWQGSNQPQHF. The CDR3 bases are TGTGCCAGCAGTAATCCCTGGCAGGGTAGCAATCAGCCCCAGCATTTT.

This clonotype appeared a few times. This CDR3 reads CASSPIAGGQGQPQHF. The CDR3 coding sequence is TGTGCCAGCTCACCGATAGCAGGGGGCCAGGGGCAGCCCCAGCATTTT. The rearrangement uses TRBV18 and TRBJ1-5, with 8 bases that match TRBD1. The CDR3 extends over 16 amino acids. V lost 3 bases to trimming and J lost 7 bases; unmatched junction nucleotides: 11. Per germline, CDR1 KGHSH and CDR2 LQKENI. Complete variable domain (other parts from reference TRBV18 and TRBJ1-5): NAGVMQNPRHLVRRRGQEARLRCSPMKGHSHVYWYRQLPEEGLKFMVYLQKENIIDESGMPKERFSAEFPKEGPSILRIQQVVRGDSAAYFCASSPIAGGQGQPQHFGDGTRLSIL.

This clonotype was observed many times. This chain's CDR3 is CSVDPGQSTEAFF. In nucleotides, the CDR3 is TGCAGCGTTGACCCAGGGCAAAGCACTGAAGCTTTCTTT. The rearrangement uses TRBV29-1 and TRBJ1-1, with D possibly TRBD1 on 5 matching bases. The length of the CDR3 is 13 residues. V gave up 3 bases and J gave up 4 bases, with 12 bases separating them. Germline V gives CDR1 SQVTM, CDR2 ANQGSEA.

This clonotype was counted at least ten times. The gene calls are TRBV27 and TRBJ1-2; D is unresolved. V was pared by 0 bases and J by 3 bases, with 8 bases between. CDR3 size: 14 residues. CDR1 MNHEY and CDR2 SMNVEV come from the germline V gene (reference sequence). The CDR3 DNA sequence: TGTGCCAGCAGTTTATCGGACGGGTACTATGGCTACACCTTC. It translates to CASSLSDGYYGYTF.

V usage is TRBV28 and J usage is TRBJ2-7; TRBD1 matches 7 bases. Germline V gene data show CDR1 as MDHEN and CDR2 as SYDVKM. V lost 3 bases, J lost 11 bases, and 13 bases stayed unmatched. The CDR3 is made up of 14 amino acids. CDR3 sequence reads: CASSLTGTMLGEYF. CDR3 in DNA: TGTGCCAGCAGTTTGACAGGGACGATGCTAGGGGAGTACTTC.

The chain employs TRBV6-2 or TRBV6-3 and TRBJ2-1; D is possibly TRBD1 (5 bases). With 2 bases removed from V and 6 bases from J, the gap between germline ends came to 8 bases. The CDR3 spans 13 residues. The germline V gene has CDR1 MNHEY and CDR2 SVGEGT. The CDR3 DNA is TGTGCCAGCAGTTACGCGACAGTCAATGAGCAGTTCTTC. Protein product: CASSYATVNEQFF.

This clonotype was counted at least ten times. V gene TRBV6-2 or TRBV6-3 combines with J gene TRBJ2-7; D unresolved. The CDR3 is 14 amino acids. CDR1 is MNHEY, CDR2 SVGEGT, per germline. Trimming pared 0 bases from V and 4 bases from J, leaving 10 bases between. The CDR3: CASSYSWVGYEQYF. Here the CDR3 DNA reads TGTGCCAGCAGTTACTCGTGGGTCGGTTACGAGCAGTACTTC.

This clonotype was seen many times. The rearrangement joins TRBV12-2 to TRBJ1-5; the table gives TRBD1 as D, unverified against the DNA. TRBV12-2 is designated a pseudogene. This CDR3 spans 16 amino acids. The CDR3 protein is CASRPETSVLNQPQHF. The DNA of the CDR3 is TGTGCAAGTCGTCCCGAAACGTCAGTACTCAATCAGCCCCAGCATTTT.

This clonotype was counted between two and nine times. The CDR3 region is CASSVRDGSYEQYF. CDR3 in DNA: TGCGCCAGCAGCGTCCGGGACGGCTCCTACGAGCAGTACTTC. The chain is built from TRBV5-1 and TRBJ2-7; D possibly matches TRBD1 or TRBD2 (5 bases each). The germline gives CDR1 SGHRS, CDR2 YFSETQ. V shed 4 bases and J shed 0 bases, with 11 bases lying between them. The length of the CDR3 is 14 residues.

The V call is TRBV7-2, the J call TRBJ1-5, with D hard to call. The CDR3 totals 13 residues. The germline V gene encodes CDR1 SGHTA and CDR2 FQGNSA. Deletions cut 3 bases from V and 8 bases from J, with 11 bases between. CDR3 nucleotides: TGTGCCAGCAGCTTTGGGGAGACCAAGCCCCAGCATTTT. It is translated as CASSFGETKPQHF.

At least ten counts were recorded for this clonotype. The rearrangement joins TRBV18 to TRBJ1-4, with D maybe TRBD1 (6 bases). V gave up 5 bases and J gave up 0 bases, with 10 bases separating them. In germline, CDR1 is KGHSH, CDR2 LQKENI. This CDR3 contains 15 residues. DNA of the CDR3: TGTGCCAGCTCAGGGACAAGCACAACTAATGAAAAACTGTTTTTT. Its protein product is CASSGTSTTNEKLFF.

This clonotype was detected a few times. This rearrangement joins TRBV6-5 to TRBJ1-1, with TRBD1 matching 7 bases. V shed 2 bases and J 1 base; nucleotides not matched to a gene: 1. There are 14 residues in the CDR3. The germline V gene has CDR1 MNHEY and CDR2 SVGAGI. CDR3 DNA sequence: TGTGCCAGCAGTTACACAGGGGAGAACACTGAAGCTTTCTTT. Residues: CASSYTGENTEAFF.